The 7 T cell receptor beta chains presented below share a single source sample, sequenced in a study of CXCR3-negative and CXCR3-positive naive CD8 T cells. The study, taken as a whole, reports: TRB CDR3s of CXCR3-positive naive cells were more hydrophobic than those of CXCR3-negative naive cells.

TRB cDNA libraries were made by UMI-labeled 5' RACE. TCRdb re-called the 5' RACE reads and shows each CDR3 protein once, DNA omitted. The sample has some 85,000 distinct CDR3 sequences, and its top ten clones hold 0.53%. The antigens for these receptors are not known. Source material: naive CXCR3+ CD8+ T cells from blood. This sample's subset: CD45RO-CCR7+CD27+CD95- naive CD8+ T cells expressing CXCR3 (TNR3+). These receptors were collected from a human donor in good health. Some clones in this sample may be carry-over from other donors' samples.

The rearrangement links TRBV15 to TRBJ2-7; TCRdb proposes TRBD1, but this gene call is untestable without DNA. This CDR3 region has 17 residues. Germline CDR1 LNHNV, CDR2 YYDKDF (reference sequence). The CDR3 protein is CATSRDSADRGLYEQYF.

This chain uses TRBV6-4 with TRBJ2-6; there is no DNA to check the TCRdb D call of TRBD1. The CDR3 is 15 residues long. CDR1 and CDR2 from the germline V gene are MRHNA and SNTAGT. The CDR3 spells CAPKTETSGANVLTF.

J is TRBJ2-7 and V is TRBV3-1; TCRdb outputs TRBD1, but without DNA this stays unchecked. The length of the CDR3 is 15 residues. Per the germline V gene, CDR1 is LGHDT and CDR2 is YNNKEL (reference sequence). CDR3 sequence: CASSPGAGVVYEQYF.

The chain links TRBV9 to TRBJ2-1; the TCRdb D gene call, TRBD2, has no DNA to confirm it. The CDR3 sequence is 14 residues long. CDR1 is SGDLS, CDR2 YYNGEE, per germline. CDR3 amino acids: CASSLGSRVHEQFF.

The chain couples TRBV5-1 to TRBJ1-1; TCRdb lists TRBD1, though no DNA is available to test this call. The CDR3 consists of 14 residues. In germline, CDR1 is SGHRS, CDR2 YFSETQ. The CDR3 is CASSLGTANTEAFF.

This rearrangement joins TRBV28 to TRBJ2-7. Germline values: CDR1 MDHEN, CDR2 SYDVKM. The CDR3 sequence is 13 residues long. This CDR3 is CASSLFPSYEQYF. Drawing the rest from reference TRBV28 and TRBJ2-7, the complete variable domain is DVKVTQSSRYLVKRTGEKVFLECVQDMDHENMFWYRQDPGLGLRLIYFSYDVKMKEKGDIPEGYSVSREKKERFSLILESASTNQTSMYLCASSLFPSYEQYFGPGTRLTVT.

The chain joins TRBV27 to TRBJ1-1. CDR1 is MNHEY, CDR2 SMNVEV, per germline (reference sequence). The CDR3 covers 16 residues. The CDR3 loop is CASSIQENLLNTEAFF.